Following are 14 T cell receptor beta chains from one sample sequenced in a study of control samples from healthy donors and cancer patients. Method: immunoSEQ multiplex PCR; TCRdb's copy keeps in-frame clones and lacks some. The profile shows over 150,000 clones, around 90% of them singletons. The sample consisted of blood. The receptors originated from a man younger than 45 in good health.

This chain connects TRBV11-2 to TRBJ2-7, with D perhaps TRBD2 (7 bases). This CDR3 contains 14 residues. The germline gives CDR1 SGHAT, CDR2 FQNNGV. V lost 5 bases, J lost 6 bases, and 17 bases lay in between. The chain's CDR3 is CASSQGRERAEQYF. The CDR3 DNA is TGTGCCAGCAGCCAGGGGCGGGAGAGGGCCGAGCAGTACTTC.

V gene TRBV7-2 combines with J gene TRBJ1-2; no clear D gene. CDR3 length: 12 residues. In germline, CDR1 is SGHTA, CDR2 FQGNSA. V lost 4 bases to trimming and J lost 4 bases, with 7 bases between them. CDR3 DNA: TGTGCCAGCAGCTCCCCGCGCTATGGCTACACCTTC. Residues: CASSSPRYGYTF.

V is TRBV3-1 (or the pseudogene TRBV3-2) and J is TRBJ2-1; a possible D gene is TRBD1 (6 bases). Trimming cost V 2 bases and J 0 bases, with 11 bases left between them. Germline V gene lookup returns CDR1 LGHDT and CDR2 YNNKEL (reference sequence). This CDR3 has 16 amino acids. The CDR3, as DNA: TGTGCCAGCAGCCAACCTGGACAGAGCTCCTACAATGAGCAGTTCTTC. Translated: CASSQPGQSSYNEQFF.

The rearrangement uses TRBV12-3 or TRBV12-4 and TRBJ1-2; D is perhaps TRBD1 (5 bases). Trimming removed 8 bases at V and 7 bases at J, with 17 bases between. The CDR3 totals 13 residues. The chain's CDR3 is CASGLGGIAGYTF. The DNA of the CDR3 is TGTGCCAGCGGGTTGGGGGGGATCGCTGGCTACACCTTC.

The V gene is TRBV7-9, the J gene TRBJ1-2; D not resolved. The V gene lost 5 bases and the J gene lost 6 bases, with 7 bases spanning the gap. CDR3 length: 11 residues. The germline CDR1 and CDR2 sequences are SEHNR and FQNEAQ (reference sequence). CDR3 in DNA: TGTGCCAGCAGCGTCACAGATGGCTACACCTTC. Encoded protein: CASSVTDGYTF.

CDR3 sequence (DNA): TGTGCCAGCAGCTTAACGCCCGCCTCTCCCACAGATACGCAGTATTTT. Protein sequence: CASSLTPASPTDTQYF. The chain is built from TRBV7-3 and TRBJ2-3; no clear D. This CDR3 has 16 residues. Germline CDR1 reads SGHTA; CDR2 reads FQGTGA. Trimming pared 0 bases from V and 2 bases from J, leaving 12 bases between.

The genes are TRBV30 and TRBJ1-1; no reliable D call. The CDR3 loop spans 10 amino acids. CDR1 GTSNPN and CDR2 SVGIG come from the germline V gene (reference sequence). V was shortened by 5 bases and J by 5 bases, with 6 bases between the two germline ends. Here the CDR3 DNA reads TGTGCCTGGGGAAGAACTGAAGCTTTCTTT. Its translation is CAWGRTEAFF.

This chain joins TRBV9 and TRBJ2-1, with D tentatively TRBD2 (7 bases). This CDR3 spans 16 amino acids. Germline values: CDR1 SGDLS, CDR2 YYNGEE. V gave up 2 bases and J gave up 7 bases, with 19 bases separating them. CDR3 loop: CASSVEAGANGNEQFF. The CDR3 coding sequence is TGTGCCAGCAGCGTTGAGGCGGGGGCGAATGGAAATGAGCAGTTCTTC.

V and J are TRBV9 and TRBJ2-1; no firm D call. The CDR3 runs to 13 residues. Looked up from germline, CDR1 is SGDLS and CDR2 is YYNGEE. The V end was cut by 7 bases, the J end by 0 bases, with 8 bases between. The CDR3 DNA is TGTGCCAGCGCCCCCGGCTCCTACAATGAGCAGTTCTTC. This translates into CASAPGSYNEQFF.

The rearrangement links TRBV30 to TRBJ2-1; D ambiguous. Germline lookup yields CDR1 GTSNPN and CDR2 SVGIG (reference sequence). The CDR3 runs to 12 residues. Trimming took 5 bases from V and 6 from J, leaving 11 bases between them. The CDR3 is CAWDTNSNEQFF. As DNA, the CDR3 is TGTGCCTGGGATACCAACAGCAATGAGCAGTTCTTC.

This chain joins TRBV7-2 and TRBJ2-1; 10 positions match TRBD2. The CDR3 is 19 residues long. The V gene end was trimmed by 5 bases and the J gene end by 0 bases; junction bases not matched to a gene: 13. The germline V gene encodes CDR1 SGHTA and CDR2 FQGNSA. As DNA, the CDR3 is TGTGCCAGCAGCGCACCACTAGCGGGGATCCTCGGCTCCTACAATGAGCAGTTCTTC. Encoded protein: CASSAPLAGILGSYNEQFF.

The genes are TRBV19 and TRBJ1-2; D remains ambiguous. The V gene lost 6 bases and the J gene lost 1 base, with 6 bases spanning the gap. Germline V gives CDR1 LNHDA, CDR2 SQIVND (reference sequence). This CDR3 is built from 12 residues. CDR3 protein: CASRTNNYGYTF. CDR3 nucleotide sequence: TGTGCCAGTAGGACGAATAACTATGGCTACACCTTC.

This chain's CDR3 is CASSTTGLGDQPQHF. As DNA, the CDR3 is TGTGCCAGTAGTACGACAGGGCTCGGGGATCAGCCCCAGCATTTT. The chain recombines TRBV19 with TRBJ1-5, with 7 bases identical to TRBD1. Trimming removed 4 bases from V and 5 bases from J; junction bases left unmatched: 8. The CDR3 covers 15 residues. Germline assignment: CDR1 LNHDA and CDR2 SQIVND (reference sequence).

The rearrangement links TRBV19 to TRBJ2-1, with 11 positions matching TRBD2. V gave up 7 bases and J gave up 4 bases; unmatched junction bases: 9. Germline assignment: CDR1 LNHDA and CDR2 SQIVND (reference sequence). The CDR3 sequence is 16 residues long. CDR3 amino acids: CASKLQASGGYNEQFF. The CDR3 coding sequence is TGTGCCAGTAAACTTCAGGCTAGCGGGGGGTACAATGAGCAGTTCTTC.